The 11 T cell receptor beta chains given below trace back to one sample, sequenced in a study of blood T cell repertoires in COVID-19. Using immunoSEQ multiplex PCR, the repertoire was profiled, and TCRdb retains in-frame clones only, with some absent. The table has 250,000 to 350,000 clones, about 85% seen once. The sample was PBMCs or T cells enriched from blood (not recorded which). All receptors come from a woman between 25 and 40 years old who had recovered from COVID-19.

The rearrangement joins TRBV7-3 to TRBJ2-6, with TRBD1 matching over 7 bases. Germline assignment: CDR1 SGHTA and CDR2 FQGTGA. V was clipped by 5 bases and J by 0 bases; unmatched bases: 4. CDR3 length equals 16 residues. The CDR3 coding sequence is TGTGCCAGCAGCCGAGACAGGGCCTCTGGGGCCAACGTCCTGACTTTC. Amino acid sequence: CASSRDRASGANVLTF.

The chain is built from TRBV6-6 and TRBJ2-3, with TRBD1 matching 7 bases. The V gene's germline CDR1 is MNHNY and CDR2 SVGAGI (reference sequence). The ends lost 6 bases at V and 2 bases at J; junction bases unmatched: 11. This CDR3 contains 16 residues. The CDR3 region has the DNA TGTGCCAGCAGCCGTAGACCGGGACAGTCCACAGATACGCAGTATTTT. This codes for CASSRRPGQSTDTQYF.

The V gene is TRBV5-5, the J gene TRBJ1-2; D gene unclear. Germline lookup yields CDR1 SGHKS and CDR2 YYEKEE (reference sequence). The CDR3 is 13 amino acids. The V gene lost 0 bases and the J gene lost 2 bases, with 5 bases spanning the gap. CDR3 in DNA: TGTGCCAGCAGCTTGGGTCAGAACTATGGCTACACCTTC. Protein: CASSLGQNYGYTF.

The chain employs TRBV5-4 and TRBJ2-7; 9 nucleotides agree with TRBD1. The germline V gene has CDR1 SGHNT and CDR2 YYREEE (reference sequence). The CDR3 sequence is 13 residues long. J was trimmed by 5 bases and V by 4 bases; bases with no gene match: 4. In nucleotides, the CDR3 is TGTGCCAGCAGCGGGACAGGGAGGGACGAGCAGTACTTC. Translating gives CASSGTGRDEQYF. Full variable domain (outside the CDR3, taken from reference TRBV5-4 and TRBJ2-7): ETGVTQSPTHLIKTRGQQVTLRCSSQSGHNTVSWYQQALGQGPQFIFQYYREEENGRGNFPPRFSGLQFPNYSSELNVNALELDDSALYLCASSGTGRDEQYFGPGTRLTVT.

J is TRBJ2-7 and V is TRBV5-4, with D maybe TRBD1 (5 bases). V lost 6 bases and J lost 3, with 13 bases in between. Germline V gene data show CDR1 as SGHNT and CDR2 as YYREEE (reference sequence). The CDR3 sequence is 13 residues long. The CDR3 here is CASTLQGGYEQYF. Written as DNA, the CDR3 is TGTGCCAGCACGCTGCAGGGCGGCTACGAGCAGTACTTC.

V is TRBV11-2 and J is TRBJ2-3; D may be TRBD1 (7 bases). The CDR3 is 15 amino acids. Trimming removed 5 bases at V and 3 bases at J, with 15 bases between. CDR1 SGHAT and CDR2 FQNNGV come from the germline V gene. As DNA, the CDR3 is TGTGCCAGCAGCCCCCGGGCAGGGGGGACAGATACGCAGTATTTT. Translated: CASSPRAGGTDTQYF.

This clone was recorded only once. The chain combines TRBV27 with TRBJ2-3; D is uncertain. The CDR3 totals 13 residues. Germline lookup yields CDR1 MNHEY and CDR2 SMNVEV (reference sequence). V was pared by 5 bases and J by 1 base, with 7 bases between. The CDR3 DNA sequence: TGTGCCAGCAGTCCCCTCGGCACAGATACGCAGTATTTT. Translating it yields CASSPLGTDTQYF.

In its sample, this clone was seen a few times. The chain recombines TRBV13 with TRBJ2-2; 8 bases agree with TRBD1. Per germline, CDR1 PRHDT and CDR2 FYEKMQ (reference sequence). This CDR3 is 16 amino acids long. J was trimmed by 3 bases and V by 5 bases; bases with no gene match: 8. CDR3 region: CASSPPGGGDTGELFF. In DNA form, the CDR3 reads TGTGCCAGCAGCCCACCAGGGGGCGGGGACACCGGGGAGCTGTTTTTT.

The chain joins TRBV12-3 or TRBV12-4 to TRBJ2-7; a weak D match, TRBD2 (5 bases). Trimming removed 6 bases from V and 6 bases from J, with 15 bases in between. The CDR3 is made up of 13 amino acids. This chain's CDR3 is CASSHGGGLEQYF. The CDR3 DNA follows: TGTGCCAGCAGCCACGGAGGCGGGCTCGAGCAGTACTTC.

The rearrangement joins TRBV5-1 to TRBJ2-1, with 7 bases lining up with TRBD1. With 0 bases clipped from V and 6 bases from J, the junction kept 6 bases outside the gene matches. This CDR3 contains 15 residues. Germline CDR1 reads SGHRS; CDR2 reads YFSETQ. The CDR3 sequence is CASSLEAGGVNEQFF. The CDR3 bases are TGCGCCAGCAGCTTGGAGGCAGGGGGAGTCAATGAGCAGTTCTTC.

This clone has just a few counts. V and J are TRBV2 and TRBJ1-4, with D possibly being TRBD1 (6 bases). The V gene lost 3 bases and the J gene lost 7 bases, with 9 bases spanning the gap. CDR1 is SNHLY and CDR2 is FYNNEI in the germline V gene. The CDR3 runs to 13 residues. For the CDR3, the DNA is TGTGCCAGCAGTGATTACAGGGCTGAAAAACTGTTTTTT. This encodes CASSDYRAEKLFF.